This T cell receptor (beta chain) was found in a study of CD8+ T cells in alopecia areata. Study findings and constraints: Elevated clonality characterized lesional scalp relative to normal scalp, particularly in alopecia totalis/universalis.

For this clone: What it recognizes is unknown.

In germline, CDR1 is MNHNS, CDR2 SASEGT. The CDR3 contains 13 residues. V was pared by 3 bases and J by 6 bases, with 10 bases between. Reverse transcribed after extraction, RNA yielded cDNA as the sequencing template. Repertoires were generated with immunoSEQ multiplex PCR, while TCRdb's copy carries only in-frame clones and drops some. The sample lists over 150,000 clones, roughly 50% seen once, with under 5% in the top ten. The sequenced sample consisted of CD8+ T cells sorted from blood. The TCR sequence derives from a human donor in good health. The chain employs TRBV6-1 and TRBJ2-3; a weak D match, TRBD2 (5 bases). The CDR3 DNA is TGTGCCAGCAGTGACCCACCGGGGGATACGCAGTATTTT. Its protein product is CASSDPPGDTQYF.